This TCR beta chain was sequenced during a study of T cell repertoires in ileal Crohn's disease. TCRdb keeps only in-frame clones here, not all; method: immunoSEQ multiplex PCR. Among approximately 12,000 clones, more than 75% were seen once, and the ten largest hold 3.5% to 5%. Germline CDR1 MGHRA, CDR2 YSYEKL. There are 16 residues in the CDR3. The ends lost 4 bases at V and 11 bases at J; junction bases unmatched: 16. The sequenced material came from ileal tissue. This rearrangement joins TRBV4-1 to TRBJ1-4; TRBD1 agrees at 7 bases. The TCR sequence derives from an adult with Crohn's disease. CDR3 nucleotides: TGCGCCAGCAGCCCATTACTCCGGACCGGGACAGCTAAACTGTTTTTT. Protein: CASSPLLRTGTAKLFF.